This is a list of T cell receptor beta chains from one sample in a study of neurological immune-mediated disorders. TCRdb re-called the 5' RACE reads through MiXCR, storing one row per CDR3 protein. The table includes fewer than 55,000 distinct CDR3 sequences, 10% to 15% detected once. Material for sequencing was PBMCs. The receptors derive from a male donor with HTLV-1-associated myelopathy (HAM/TSP). CDR3s include the opening cysteine and the closing phenylalanine or tryptophan. Each record gives: V gene, J gene, D gene, clone size, CDR3 protein, CDR3 DNA. D genes are given only for firm matches. Part of the rows lack a size; the others show once, few, many or a class for expanded clones.

>TRBV5-1|TRBJ2-7|NA|NA
CASSLFAGSSYEQYF
TGCGCCAGCAGCTTGTTCGCGGGTTCCTCCTACGAGCAGTACTTC
>TRBV3-1|TRBJ2-1|TRBD2|medium-sized
CASSPNPGGAKEQFF
TGTGCCAGCAGCCCCAACCCCGGGGGGGCTAAGGAGCAGTTCTTC
>TRBV5-1|TRBJ1-6|TRBD1|many
CASSPGDRGSPLHF
TGCGCCAGCAGCCCGGGGGACAGGGGTTCACCCCTCCACTTT
>TRBV6-2/TRBV6-3|TRBJ1-5|NA|many
CASSQDSGQPQHF
TGTGCCAGCAGTCAGGACAGCGGTCAGCCCCAGCATTTT
>TRBV12-3/TRBV12-4|TRBJ2-2|TRBD2|NA
CASRSWRGGYGKMFF
TGTGCCAGCAGGTCGTGGCGGGGGGGCTACGGGAAGATGTTTTTT
>TRBV6-6|TRBJ2-3|NA|many
CASSYLSLGSTDTQYF
TGTGCCAGCAGTTACCTCTCGCTGGGTAGCACAGATACGCAGTATTTT
>TRBV4-3|TRBJ1-1|NA|many
CASSQAGGDTEAFF
TGCGCCAGCAGCCAAGCCGGGGGAGACACTGAAGCTTTCTTT
>TRBV3-1|TRBJ1-6|TRBD1|many
CASSLGDSNSPLHF
TGTGCCAGCAGCCTTGGGGACAGTAATTCACCCCTCCACTTT
>TRBV20-1|TRBJ2-2|NA|many
CSARARPWSGELFF
TGCAGTGCTAGAGCTCGACCCTGGTCGGGGGAGCTGTTTTTT
>TRBV5-1|TRBJ2-1|NA|many
CASSLEDGYNEQFF
TGCGCCAGCAGCTTGGAGGACGGTTACAATGAGCAGTTCTTC
>TRBV18|TRBJ1-1|NA|NA
CASSPYDKGAEAFF
TGTGCCAGCTCACCATACGATAAAGGGGCTGAAGCTTTCTTT
>TRBV20-1|TRBJ1-6|TRBD1|many
CSALRADRGLRSPLHF
TGCAGTGCCCTCCGGGCGGACAGGGGGTTGCGTTCACCCCTCCACTTT
>TRBV5-1|TRBJ2-4|NA|many
CASSADAQRGKNIQYF
TGCGCCAGCAGCGCGGACGCCCAGAGGGGAAAAAACATTCAGTACTTC
>TRBV5-1|TRBJ1-6|TRBD1|many
CASSLGQGGRNSPLHF
TGCGCCAGCAGCTTGGGACAGGGAGGACGGAATTCACCCCTCCACTTT
>TRBV7-2|TRBJ2-2|NA|NA
CASTRSDTSELFF
TGTGCCTCTACACGATCCGACACCAGCGAGCTGTTTTTT
>TRBV5-1|TRBJ2-4|TRBD1|many
CASSLDRGRYIQYF
TGCGCCAGCAGCTTGGACAGGGGGCGTTACATTCAGTACTTC
>TRBV20-1|TRBJ1-5|TRBD1|many
CSARPPTGTQPQHF
TGCAGTGCTAGACCACCGACAGGGACACAGCCCCAGCATTTT
>TRBV20-1|TRBJ2-3|TRBD2|many
CSATRPAGGNTDTQYF
TGCAGTGCGACCCGACCAGCGGGGGGAAACACAGATACGCAGTATTTT
>TRBV27|TRBJ2-2|NA|NA
CASSGTGSTGELFF
TGTGCCAGCAGCGGTACGGGGAGCACCGGGGAGCTGTTTTTT
>TRBV7-9|TRBJ2-7|NA|NA
CASSRQAHSYEQYF
TGTGCCAGCAGCCGACAGGCGCACTCCTACGAGCAGTACTTC
>TRBV10-3|TRBJ1-1|NA|once
CAISEQDRRQNTEAFF
TGTGCCATCAGTGAGCAAGACAGGCGGCAGAACACTGAAGCTTTCTTT
>TRBV10-3|TRBJ2-3|NA|many
CAISQPSKSTDTQYF
TGTGCCATCAGCCAACCTAGCAAGAGCACAGATACGCAGTATTTT
>TRBV20-1|TRBJ2-1|TRBD2|many
CSASGLAGDYNEQFF
TGCAGTGCTAGTGGACTAGCGGGGGATTACAATGAGCAGTTCTTC
>TRBV6-5|TRBJ1-1|NA|many
CASSYSTKLVNTEAFF
TGTGCCAGCAGTTACTCCACGAAATTGGTTAACACTGAAGCTTTCTTT
>TRBV9|TRBJ2-3|TRBD1|many
CASSGPGQESTDTQYF
TGTGCCAGCAGCGGACCGGGACAGGAGAGCACAGATACGCAGTATTTT
>TRBV7-2|TRBJ2-1|NA|many
CASSSRPTRSGEQFF
TGTGCCAGCAGCTCTCGACCGACTCGATCGGGGGAGCAGTTCTTC
>TRBV20-1|TRBJ2-1|TRBD2|many
CSARDISGGYNEQFF
TGCAGTGCTAGAGACATCTCGGGGGGGTACAATGAGCAGTTCTTC
>TRBV12-3/TRBV12-4|TRBJ1-2|TRBD1|many
CASSPPGQGMVGYTF
TGTGCCAGCAGTCCGCCGGGACAGGGGATGGTTGGCTACACCTTC
>TRBV20-1|TRBJ2-7|TRBD2|many
CSARRSGGLYEQYF
TGCAGTGCTAGAAGAAGCGGGGGGCTCTACGAGCAGTACTTC
>TRBV7-6|TRBJ1-5|TRBD1|many
CASSLEGTDNQPQHF
TGTGCCAGCAGCTTAGAGGGGACAGATAATCAGCCCCAGCATTTT
>TRBV5-1|TRBJ1-2|NA|many
CASSLAAVSNYGYTF
TGCGCCAGCAGCTTGGCGGCGGTATCTAACTATGGCTACACCTTC
>TRBV6-5|TRBJ1-5|NA|many
CASSPTWGGRNQPQHF
TGTGCCAGCAGCCCAACCTGGGGGGGGCGCAATCAGCCCCAGCATTTT
>TRBV27|TRBJ2-3|TRBD2|NA
CASSWGGGDTQYF
TGTGCCAGCAGTTGGGGGGGAGGAGATACGCAGTATTTT
>TRBV28|TRBJ1-2|NA|many
CASSDRPYGYTF
TGTGCCAGCAGTGACAGACCCTATGGCTACACCTTC
>TRBV12-3/TRBV12-4|TRBJ1-1|NA|many
CASSFEDNEAFF
TGTGCCAGCAGTTTTGAAGACAACGAAGCTTTCTTT
>TRBV3-1|TRBJ2-1|TRBD2|NA
CASSQGTRNNEQFF
TGTGCCAGCAGCCAAGGGACTAGGAACAATGAGCAGTTCTTC
>TRBV11-2|TRBJ1-2|NA|many
CASSLNHLGNYGYTF
TGTGCCAGCAGCTTAAACCACTTGGGGAACTATGGCTACACCTTC
>TRBV7-7|TRBJ2-1|NA|many
CASSPQLLDNEQFF
TGTGCTAGCAGCCCACAACTCCTAGACAATGAGCAGTTCTTC
>TRBV4-3|TRBJ2-1|TRBD2|many
CASSQDPSGLAGTWNEQFF
TGCGCCAGCAGCCAAGATCCCTCTGGACTAGCGGGGACCTGGAATGAGCAGTTCTTC
>TRBV20-1|TRBJ1-4|TRBD1|many
CSARVQGATNEKLFF
TGCAGTGCTAGGGTGCAGGGGGCAACTAATGAAAAACTGTTTTTT